A selection of T cell receptor beta chains follows, all from one sample in a study of early T cells in non-severe SARS-CoV-2 infection. TCRdb independently ran MiXCR on the 5' RACE reads; one entry per CDR3 protein. This table has 55,000 to 65,000 distinct CDR3 sequences, roughly 10% appearing once. The sample taken for sequencing was whole blood. The receptors originated from an adult who was a healthcare worker with PCR-confirmed SARS-CoV-2 infection or an uninfected control (not recorded which). Both conserved end residues are part of each CDR3. The order of the fields is V gene, CDR3 protein.

v_call: TRBV27; cdr3_aa: CASSPGQGWVDGYTF
v_call: TRBV6-2/TRBV6-3; cdr3_aa: CASSYRGPQNIQYF
v_call: TRBV12-3/TRBV12-4; cdr3_aa: CASSSGRDDLETQYF
v_call: TRBV11-2; cdr3_aa: CASSLLARNTGELFF
v_call: TRBV7-2; cdr3_aa: CASSLYPREQYF
v_call: TRBV2; cdr3_aa: CASGRGREGKYF
v_call: TRBV7-8; cdr3_aa: CASTPIGSLGGELFF
v_call: TRBV11-2; cdr3_aa: CASTTGSTADTQYF
v_call: TRBV5-1; cdr3_aa: CASRPPGVATEAFF
v_call: TRBV5-1; cdr3_aa: CASSLRASGNYEQYF
v_call: TRBV29-1; cdr3_aa: CSVRTGVQPQHF
v_call: TRBV28; cdr3_aa: CASSLRGRIYNEQFF
v_call: TRBV6-5; cdr3_aa: CASSYRVGYEQYF
v_call: TRBV2; cdr3_aa: CASSPEGGYTEAFF
v_call: TRBV7-9; cdr3_aa: CASSLGGQTYEQYF
v_call: TRBV20-1; cdr3_aa: CSAITGGRETQYF
v_call: TRBV6-5; cdr3_aa: CASKREWGLDTGELFF
v_call: TRBV7-2; cdr3_aa: CASSLESGNEQFF
v_call: TRBV6-2/TRBV6-3; cdr3_aa: CASSGLAGRADTQYF
v_call: TRBV6-2/TRBV6-3; cdr3_aa: CASSWTGYEQYF
v_call: TRBV29-1; cdr3_aa: CSVERSSYEQYF
v_call: TRBV30; cdr3_aa: CAWSVFGSSGNTIYF
v_call: TRBV12-3/TRBV12-4; cdr3_aa: CASAPAMAGSNEQYF
v_call: TRBV12-3/TRBV12-4; cdr3_aa: CASSPGLVRGYEQYF
v_call: TRBV10-3; cdr3_aa: CAISDPGRLAGAYEQYF
v_call: TRBV20-1; cdr3_aa: CSATSAVTDTQYF
v_call: TRBV24-1; cdr3_aa: CATSEGGEETQYF
v_call: TRBV11-2; cdr3_aa: CASSPDWAEGYTF
v_call: TRBV3-1; cdr3_aa: CASSPWTSGVPNEQFF
v_call: TRBV3-1; cdr3_aa: CASSQGPALVAGELFF
v_call: TRBV10-3; cdr3_aa: CAIRGANGYEQYF
v_call: TRBV9; cdr3_aa: CASSVEGSSGNTIYF
v_call: TRBV9; cdr3_aa: CASSPSTGYYGYTF
v_call: TRBV6-5; cdr3_aa: CASSKRGNQPQHF
v_call: TRBV6-5; cdr3_aa: CASRKLRGLYGYTF
v_call: TRBV4-1; cdr3_aa: CASSQVDLISYNEQFF
v_call: TRBV7-8; cdr3_aa: CASSRSLGMDGYTF
v_call: TRBV14; cdr3_aa: CASSQDLVGFSETQYF
v_call: TRBV5-1; cdr3_aa: CASSLAVGPMNTEAFF
v_call: TRBV12-3/TRBV12-4; cdr3_aa: CASSFGTSGFTDTQYF
v_call: TRBV24-1; cdr3_aa: CATFYRDRKPYGYTF
v_call: TRBV12-3/TRBV12-4; cdr3_aa: CASRLEGNPYNEQFF
v_call: TRBV20-1; cdr3_aa: CSAVRGDTQYF
v_call: TRBV27; cdr3_aa: CASSIRDHTDTQYF
v_call: TRBV6-5; cdr3_aa: CASSPTYGATGGNQPQHF